The present T cell receptor beta chain was sequenced within a study of blood T cell repertoires in COVID-19. At the level of the study: Acute and convalescent COVID-19 specimens originated in the United States, Italy and Spain. Sources were T cells, B-cell-depleted T cells, or PBMCs; the material itself was cDNA or gDNA.

V lost 3 bases and J lost 10, with 16 bases in between. Germline V gene lookup returns CDR1 DFQATT and CDR2 SNEGSKA (reference sequence). The CDR3 is made up of 14 amino acids. Authors' processing steps: For nucleated cells, counts were estimated from reference gene primer amplification. The data were produced by immunoSEQ multiplex PCR, yet TCRdb's version contains in-frame clones alone and is incomplete. D and trimming come from the DNA, and the V and J calls and clone size come from that table. The sample includes around 68,000 clones, 85% to 90% of them seen just once. This chain uses TRBV20-1 with TRBJ1-6; D possibly corresponds to TRBD1 (6 bases). The receptor comes from a man aged 50 to 59 with acute or convalescent COVID-19. Sample: peripheral blood. The CDR3: CSASLGGQGSPLHF. The CDR3 DNA follows: TGCAGTGCTAGTCTCGGGGGGCAGGGGTCACCCCTCCACTTT.